This is a list of T cell receptor beta chains from one sample in a study of T cell repertoires in cytomegalovirus infection. MiXCR, run by TCRdb on the reads, gives a single entry per CDR3 protein. Of approximately 1,000,000 distinct CDR3 sequences detected, approximately 32% appear once; the ten largest clones hold 10% to 15%. Their cognate antigens are unknown. Sample: cultured CD8+ T cells from PBMCs, taken from culture after CMV antigen stimulation. The origin of the receptors is a human donor in good health (CMV status not recorded). Some clones in this sample may be carry-over from other donors' samples. The CDR3 runs from the conserved cysteine through the conserved F or W. A D gene is named only where the DNA matches it firmly. A clone size is listed for some rows: how often the clone was seen (once, few, many), or a class if it is expanded.

v_call: TRBV7-4
d_call: -
j_call: TRBJ1-2
clone_size: -
cdr3_aa: CASSPVTTNYGYTF
cdr3_nt: TGTGCCAGCAGCCCCGTGACAACAAACTATGGCTACACCTTC

v_call: TRBV27
d_call: TRBD2
j_call: TRBJ2-7
clone_size: -
cdr3_aa: CASSQLAGSFYEQYF
cdr3_nt: TGTGCCAGCAGCCAACTAGCGGGGTCCTTCTACGAGCAGTACTTC

v_call: TRBV4-1
d_call: -
j_call: TRBJ2-5
clone_size: -
cdr3_aa: CASSQGAGWGETQYF
cdr3_nt: TGCGCCAGCAGCCAAGGGGCGGGGTGGGGAGAGACCCAGTACTTC

v_call: TRBV7-9
d_call: -
j_call: TRBJ1-2
clone_size: -
cdr3_aa: CASSFGDEYYGYTF
cdr3_nt: TGTGCCAGCAGCTTCGGTGACGAATACTATGGCTACACCTTC

v_call: TRBV20-1
d_call: -
j_call: TRBJ2-3
clone_size: -
cdr3_aa: CSARAQGSPVDTQYF
cdr3_nt: TGCAGTGCTAGAGCCCAGGGGTCACCGGTGGATACGCAGTATTTT

v_call: TRBV6-1
d_call: -
j_call: TRBJ1-5
clone_size: few
cdr3_aa: CASSRRSGGNQPQHF
cdr3_nt: TGTGCCAGCAGTCGCAGAAGTGGAGGCAATCAGCCCCAGCATTTT

v_call: TRBV12-5
d_call: TRBD1
j_call: TRBJ1-2
clone_size: few
cdr3_aa: CASGLGHLDREANYGYTF
cdr3_nt: TGTGCTAGTGGTTTGGGTCATCTAGACAGGGAGGCTAACTATGGCTACACCTTC

v_call: TRBV6-5
d_call: -
j_call: TRBJ2-5
clone_size: -
cdr3_aa: CASSYLGGGSVETQYF
cdr3_nt: TGTGCCAGCAGTTATCTCGGAGGGGGCTCAGTGGAGACCCAGTACTTC

v_call: TRBV5-6
d_call: -
j_call: TRBJ1-1
clone_size: few
cdr3_aa: CASSLEGSINTEAFF
cdr3_nt: TGTGCCAGCAGCTTGGAGGGGAGCATAAACACTGAAGCTTTCTTT

v_call: TRBV4-1
d_call: TRBD2
j_call: TRBJ2-3
clone_size: few
cdr3_aa: CASSQEAGGTTDTQYF
cdr3_nt: TGCGCCAGCAGCCAAGAGGCGGGGGGGACCACAGATACGCAGTATTTT

v_call: TRBV24-1
d_call: TRBD2
j_call: TRBJ2-3
clone_size: -
cdr3_aa: CATSGGGRSTDTQYF
cdr3_nt: TGTGCCACCTCTGGCGGCGGGAGAAGCACAGATACGCAGTATTTT

v_call: TRBV28
d_call: TRBD1
j_call: TRBJ1-1
clone_size: -
cdr3_aa: CASSLGQGALTEAFF
cdr3_nt: TGTGCCAGCAGTTTAGGACAGGGGGCTCTCACTGAAGCTTTCTTT

v_call: TRBV12-3/TRBV12-4
d_call: -
j_call: TRBJ1-2
clone_size: -
cdr3_aa: CASLHSRNYGYTF
cdr3_nt: TGTGCCAGCCTCCACAGTCGAAACTATGGCTACACCTTC

v_call: TRBV7-6
d_call: TRBD1
j_call: TRBJ2-7
clone_size: many
cdr3_aa: CASSFQKTGGSYEQYF
cdr3_nt: TGTGCCAGCAGCTTTCAGAAGACAGGGGGCTCATACGAGCAGTACTTC

v_call: TRBV4-1
d_call: -
j_call: TRBJ2-2
clone_size: few
cdr3_aa: CASSSWNVNTGELFF
cdr3_nt: TGCGCCAGCAGCTCCTGGAACGTGAATACCGGGGAGCTGTTTTTT

v_call: TRBV6-6
d_call: -
j_call: TRBJ2-7
clone_size: few
cdr3_aa: CASSYYKGREQYF
cdr3_nt: TGTGCCAGCAGTTACTACAAGGGAAGAGAGCAGTACTTC

v_call: TRBV4-1
d_call: -
j_call: TRBJ1-5
clone_size: few
cdr3_aa: CASSQDSGYQPQHF
cdr3_nt: TGCGCCAGCAGCCAAGATTCGGGGTATCAGCCCCAGCATTTT

v_call: TRBV5-1
d_call: -
j_call: TRBJ1-2
clone_size: once
cdr3_aa: CASSSKSPSYGYTF
cdr3_nt: TGCGCCAGCAGCTCCAAGTCCCCATCCTATGGCTACACCTTC

v_call: TRBV7-6
d_call: -
j_call: TRBJ1-1
clone_size: many
cdr3_aa: CASSRSPGTNEAFF
cdr3_nt: TGTGCCAGCAGCCGATCCCCAGGGACGAATGAAGCTTTCTTT

v_call: TRBV7-4
d_call: -
j_call: TRBJ2-2
clone_size: few
cdr3_aa: CASSPRLGGELFF
cdr3_nt: TGTGCCAGCTCACCTAGACTAGGCGGGGAGCTGTTTTTT

v_call: TRBV2
d_call: -
j_call: TRBJ1-1
clone_size: -
cdr3_aa: CASKLVTEAFF
cdr3_nt: TGTGCCAGCAAACTTGTCACTGAAGCTTTCTTT

v_call: TRBV7-6
d_call: -
j_call: TRBJ2-7
clone_size: few
cdr3_aa: CASSLGAESYEQYF
cdr3_nt: TGTGCCAGCAGCTTAGGGGCGGAGTCCTACGAGCAGTACTTC

v_call: TRBV15
d_call: -
j_call: TRBJ2-7
clone_size: -
cdr3_aa: CATKNLGSSYEQYF
cdr3_nt: TGTGCCACCAAGAATCTAGGGAGCTCCTACGAGCAGTACTTC

v_call: TRBV7-8
d_call: -
j_call: TRBJ1-5
clone_size: many
cdr3_aa: CASSLALGVGANQPQHF
cdr3_nt: TGTGCCAGCAGCTTAGCCCTGGGCGTAGGGGCGAATCAGCCCCAGCATTTT

v_call: TRBV12-3/TRBV12-4
d_call: -
j_call: TRBJ2-5
clone_size: few
cdr3_aa: CASSFWGGGGETQYF
cdr3_nt: TGTGCCAGCAGTTTCTGGGGAGGGGGTGGTGAGACCCAGTACTTC

v_call: TRBV6-2/TRBV6-3
d_call: TRBD2
j_call: TRBJ2-3
clone_size: -
cdr3_aa: CASSRSLAGAASADTQYF
cdr3_nt: TGTGCCAGCAGTCGCTCACTAGCGGGGGCCGCTAGCGCAGATACGCAGTATTTT

v_call: TRBV10-3
d_call: -
j_call: TRBJ2-7
clone_size: -
cdr3_aa: CAPAPYRSGHEQYF
cdr3_nt: TGTGCCCCTGCGCCGTACCGGAGTGGACACGAGCAGTACTTC

v_call: TRBV3-1
d_call: -
j_call: TRBJ2-7
clone_size: -
cdr3_aa: CASSQDRVTYEQYF
cdr3_nt: TGTGCCAGCAGCCAAGATCGGGTGACCTACGAGCAGTACTTC

v_call: TRBV5-5
d_call: -
j_call: TRBJ1-1
clone_size: once
cdr3_aa: CASSPGGAGGTEAFF
cdr3_nt: TGTGCCAGCAGCCCCGGGGGGGCAGGAGGCACTGAAGCTTTCTTT

v_call: TRBV6-1
d_call: -
j_call: TRBJ2-1
clone_size: few
cdr3_aa: CASSEALNEQFF
cdr3_nt: TGTGCCAGCAGTGAAGCGCTAAACGAGCAGTTCTTC

v_call: TRBV6-4
d_call: TRBD2
j_call: TRBJ2-1
clone_size: -
cdr3_aa: CASSETGTSIIREQFF
cdr3_nt: TGTGCCAGCAGTGAAACCGGGACTAGCATTATCCGAGAGCAGTTCTTC

v_call: TRBV6-5
d_call: TRBD1
j_call: TRBJ2-1
clone_size: -
cdr3_aa: CASSYTQGAGYNEQFF
cdr3_nt: TGTGCCAGCAGTTACACACAGGGGGCTGGATACAATGAGCAGTTCTTC

v_call: TRBV4-1
d_call: -
j_call: TRBJ1-3
clone_size: few
cdr3_aa: CASSQDQRTSGNTIYF
cdr3_nt: TGCGCCAGCAGCCAAGATCAAAGAACCTCTGGAAACACCATATATTTT

v_call: TRBV6-1
d_call: TRBD1
j_call: TRBJ1-1
clone_size: -
cdr3_aa: CASSEQGAEDTEAFF
cdr3_nt: TGTGCCAGCAGTGAACAGGGGGCTGAGGACACTGAAGCTTTCTTT

v_call: TRBV29-1
d_call: TRBD2
j_call: TRBJ2-7
clone_size: -
cdr3_aa: CSVVIAGGLYEQYF
cdr3_nt: TGCAGCGTTGTAATAGCGGGGGGACTCTACGAGCAGTACTTC

v_call: TRBV20-1
d_call: TRBD1
j_call: TRBJ2-1
clone_size: -
cdr3_aa: CSAPGQDSYNEQFF
cdr3_nt: TGCAGTGCTCCTGGACAGGACTCCTACAATGAGCAGTTCTTC

v_call: TRBV4-1
d_call: TRBD1
j_call: TRBJ1-5
clone_size: -
cdr3_aa: CASSTGENNQPQHF
cdr3_nt: TGCGCCAGCAGCACAGGGGAGAACAATCAGCCCCAGCATTTT

v_call: TRBV7-9
d_call: -
j_call: TRBJ2-2
clone_size: few
cdr3_aa: CASSPLDGELFF
cdr3_nt: TGTGCCAGCAGTCCTCTAGACGGGGAGCTGTTTTTT

v_call: TRBV6-6
d_call: -
j_call: TRBJ1-1
clone_size: few
cdr3_aa: CASSLRAEAFF
cdr3_nt: TGTGCCAGCAGCCTGCGGGCTGAAGCTTTCTTT

v_call: TRBV7-6
d_call: -
j_call: TRBJ2-1
clone_size: few
cdr3_aa: CASTLNPGPHEQFF
cdr3_nt: TGTGCCAGCACCCTTAATCCGGGCCCTCATGAGCAGTTCTTC

v_call: TRBV29-1
d_call: -
j_call: TRBJ2-7
clone_size: -
cdr3_aa: CSVERQDGGSYEQYF
cdr3_nt: TGCAGCGTCGAGCGACAGGACGGGGGCTCCTACGAGCAGTACTTC

v_call: TRBV27
d_call: -
j_call: TRBJ2-7
clone_size: -
cdr3_aa: CASSLVQGYEQYF
cdr3_nt: TGTGCCAGCAGTTTAGTTCAGGGCTACGAGCAGTACTTC

v_call: TRBV12-3/TRBV12-4
d_call: -
j_call: TRBJ2-7
clone_size: -
cdr3_aa: CASSLGESEQYF
cdr3_nt: TGTGCCAGCAGTTTAGGGGAGTCCGAGCAGTACTTC

v_call: TRBV6-6
d_call: -
j_call: TRBJ1-4
clone_size: few
cdr3_aa: CASSFLDDPNEKLFF
cdr3_nt: TGTGCCAGCAGTTTCCTAGATGACCCTAATGAAAAACTGTTTTTT

v_call: TRBV2
d_call: TRBD1
j_call: TRBJ2-1
clone_size: once
cdr3_aa: CASSELLPLRNSDRGVNEQFF
cdr3_nt: TGTGCCAGCAGTGAGCTCCTACCCCTCAGAAATTCGGACAGGGGGGTCAATGAGCAGTTCTTC

v_call: TRBV5-1
d_call: -
j_call: TRBJ1-1
clone_size: -
cdr3_aa: CASSLAGGPYTEAFF
cdr3_nt: TGCGCCAGCAGCTTGGCGGGGGGGCCGTACACTGAAGCTTTCTTT

v_call: TRBV6-1
d_call: -
j_call: TRBJ1-1
clone_size: once
cdr3_aa: CASSEGTPDTEAFF
cdr3_nt: TGTGCCAGCAGTGAAGGGACACCTGACACTGAAGCTTTCTTT

v_call: TRBV20-1
d_call: TRBD1
j_call: TRBJ1-1
clone_size: -
cdr3_aa: CSAGQDLGEAFF
cdr3_nt: TGCAGTGCAGGACAGGACCTGGGTGAAGCTTTCTTT

v_call: TRBV7-2
d_call: TRBD2
j_call: TRBJ2-1
clone_size: -
cdr3_aa: CASSGGLAEQFF
cdr3_nt: TGTGCCAGCAGCGGGGGACTAGCGGAGCAGTTCTTC

v_call: TRBV12-3/TRBV12-4
d_call: -
j_call: TRBJ1-5
clone_size: many
cdr3_aa: CASREGYSNQPQHF
cdr3_nt: TGTGCCAGCAGAGAGGGGTACAGCAATCAGCCCCAGCATTTT

v_call: TRBV4-1
d_call: -
j_call: TRBJ1-1
clone_size: -
cdr3_aa: CASSQGPLGTEAFF
cdr3_nt: TGCGCCAGCAGCCAAGGACCATTGGGGACTGAAGCTTTCTTT

v_call: TRBV7-2
d_call: -
j_call: TRBJ2-5
clone_size: many
cdr3_aa: CASSFRDHQETQYF
cdr3_nt: TGTGCCAGCAGCTTTCGGGACCACCAAGAGACCCAGTACTTC

v_call: TRBV4-3
d_call: -
j_call: TRBJ2-2
clone_size: few
cdr3_aa: CASSQDATGELFF
cdr3_nt: TGCGCCAGCAGCCAAGACGCCACCGGGGAGCTGTTTTTT

v_call: TRBV29-1
d_call: -
j_call: TRBJ1-1
clone_size: -
cdr3_aa: CSVGGEGEAFF
cdr3_nt: TGCAGCGTGGGGGGGGAGGGAGAAGCTTTCTTT

v_call: TRBV29-1
d_call: TRBD1
j_call: TRBJ2-7
clone_size: few
cdr3_aa: CSVPVGQPYEQYF
cdr3_nt: TGCAGCGTCCCGGTGGGACAGCCGTACGAGCAGTACTTC